One and the same sample provided the 21 T cell receptor beta chains below, sequenced in a study of identical twins. A single record per CDR3 protein comes from TCRdb applying MiXCR to the 5' RACE reads. The sample carries 700,000 to 950,000 distinct CDR3 sequences, more than 9% recorded once. This sample was also put to use in a study of yellow fever vaccine responses in identical twins.

The sample comprised PBMCs. These receptors all stem from a woman between 18 and 30 years old in good health.

This clonotype was observed a handful of times. The CDR3 sequence is CSAGGGGDQPQHF. The CDR3 coding sequence is TGCAGTGCGGGTGGTGGAGGGGATCAGCCCCAGCATTTT. The gene calls are TRBV20-1 and TRBJ1-5; tentative D call: TRBD1 (5 bases). CDR3 size: 13 residues. V lost 6 bases, J lost 5 bases, and 14 bases lay in between. Germline-derived CDR1 and CDR2 are DFQATT and SNEGSKA (reference sequence).

This clonotype was found a few times. The CDR3 DNA reads as TGCGCCAGCAGCGGGGGACAGTCGAACACCGGGGAGCTGTTTTTT. Residues: CASSGGQSNTGELFF. The chain links TRBV5-1 to TRBJ2-2, with TRBD1 identical over 7 bases. With V trimmed by 4 bases and J by 0 bases, 3 bases remained unmatched. The CDR3 is made up of 15 amino acids. The V gene's germline CDR1 is SGHRS and CDR2 YFSETQ.

This clonotype occurred a few times. The J gene is TRBJ2-3, the V gene TRBV5-1; 11 nucleotides line up with TRBD2. V shed 4 bases and J 7 bases; nucleotides not matched to a gene: 5. CDR3 size: 14 residues. Germline lookup yields CDR1 SGHRS and CDR2 YFSETQ. CDR3: CASSAGTSGYTQYF. The CDR3 DNA sequence: TGCGCCAGCAGCGCGGGGACTAGCGGATATACGCAGTATTTT.

This clonotype has a count of ten or more. V gene TRBV10-2 combines with J gene TRBJ1-1; D uncertain. The CDR3 has 14 residues. The V end was cut by 3 bases, the J end by 1 base, with 9 bases between. Looked up from germline, CDR1 is WSHSY and CDR2 is SAAADI. The DNA for the CDR3 is TGCGCCAGCAGTGATTGGGGAGGGAACACTGAAGCTTTCTTT. It is translated as CASSDWGGNTEAFF.

The V call is TRBV20-1, the J call TRBJ2-2, with 11 bases that match TRBD2. Trimming at V came to 1 base and at J to 4 bases, leaving 2 bases not matched to a gene. CDR1 is DFQATT, CDR2 SNEGSKA, per germline (reference sequence). The CDR3 spans 15 residues. Written as DNA, the CDR3 is TGCAGTGCTAGAGCCGGGACTAGCGGCACCGGGGAGCTGTTTTTT. Translated, it gives CSARAGTSGTGELFF.

This clonotype was detected only a few times. This sequence joins TRBV7-8 and TRBJ2-5; D unclear. Germline CDR1 reads SGHVS; CDR2 reads FQNEAQ. The ends were cut back, 5 bases at V and 7 bases at J, with 8 bases in the middle. The CDR3 length is 11 residues. The CDR3 region is CASSQGATQYF. For the CDR3, the DNA is TGTGCCAGCAGCCAAGGTGCGACCCAGTACTTC.

The J gene is TRBJ2-7, the V gene TRBV4-1, with TRBD2 as a possible D gene (7 bases). The CDR3 spans 17 residues. V was clipped by 0 bases and J by 3 bases, with 18 bases between them. Germline V CDR1 and CDR2: MGHRA, YSYEKL. CDR3: CASSQEPIGGANYEQYV. CDR3 bases: TGCGCCAGCAGCCAAGAGCCCATTGGGGGGGCCAACTACGAGCAGTACGTC.

This clonotype was found a few times. The chain has TRBV20-1 and TRBJ2-5; 10 bases align to TRBD2. The J segment lost 5 bases and the V segment lost 3 bases, leaving 3 bases of the junction unmatched. Looked up from germline, CDR1 is DFQATT and CDR2 is SNEGSKA (reference sequence). The CDR3 sequence is 13 residues long. The CDR3 nucleotides read TGCAGTGCTAGTACTAGCGGGGTTGAGACCCAGTACTTC. Translation gives CSASTSGVETQYF.

A few counts support this clonotype. In DNA form, the CDR3 reads TGTGCCAGCAGCCCGATTAACACCGGGGAGCTGTTTTTT. Translated: CASSPINTGELFF. The chain is built from TRBV28 and TRBJ2-2, with D hard to call. The CDR3 loop spans 13 amino acids. V was clipped by 6 bases and J by 2 bases, with 7 bases between them. The germline V gene encodes CDR1 MDHEN and CDR2 SYDVKM. Full variable domain (remainder filled in from reference TRBV28 and TRBJ2-2): DVKVTQSSRYLVKRTGEKVFLECVQDMDHENMFWYRQDPGLGLRLIYFSYDVKMKEKGDIPEGYSVSREKKERFSLILESASTNQTSMYLCASSPINTGELFFGEGSRLTVL.

This clonotype was observed a few times. This chain connects TRBV13 to TRBJ1-1; D unresolved. With 3 bases removed from V and 7 bases from J, the gap between germline ends came to 9 bases. CDR1 and CDR2 (germline): PRHDT, FYEKMQ (reference sequence). This CDR3 comprises 12 residues. As DNA, the CDR3 is TGTGCCAGCAGCTTGCTTTTAGATGAAGCTTTCTTT. It yields the protein CASSLLLDEAFF. Drawing the rest from reference TRBV13 and TRBJ1-1, the complete variable domain is AAGVIQSPRHLIKEKRETATLKCYPIPRHDTVYWYQQGPGQDPQFLISFYEKMQSDKGSIPDRFSAQQFSDYHSELNMSSLELGDSALYFCASSLLLDEAFFGQGTRLTVV.

At least ten counts were recorded for this clonotype. The chain is built from TRBV3-1 and TRBJ2-1, with D unresolved. V lost 1 base, J lost 9 bases, and 7 bases lay in between. This CDR3 contains 12 residues. Germline CDR1 LGHDT, CDR2 YNNKEL (reference sequence). CDR3: CASSQVYGEQFF. The CDR3 DNA reads TGTGCCAGCAGCCAAGTTTACGGTGAGCAGTTCTTC.

A few counts support this clonotype. The V gene is TRBV7-8, the J gene TRBJ1-1; 8 nucleotides agree with TRBD1. The germline V gene encodes CDR1 SGHVS and CDR2 FQNEAQ. The CDR3 runs to 16 residues. V lost 1 base to trimming and J lost 2 bases; unmatched junction nucleotides: 6. This CDR3 reads CASSLVRGPRNTEAFF. CDR3 bases: TGTGCCAGCAGCTTAGTCAGGGGGCCCCGTAACACTGAAGCTTTCTTT.

Only a few counts were recorded for this clonotype. The chain is built from TRBV10-3 and TRBJ2-2; D perhaps matches TRBD2 (6 bases). Germline V gives CDR1 ENHRY, CDR2 SYGVKD. Trimming removed 11 bases at V and 1 base at J, with 14 bases between. This CDR3 contains 14 residues. CDR3 in DNA: TGTGCCGCAGCCCCGCGGGGGAACACCGGGGAGCTGTTTTTT. Encoded protein: CAAAPRGNTGELFF.

DNA for the CDR3: TGTGCCAGCAGTAGGGACCCCCCCCCTGGCTATGAGCAGTTCTTC. Its protein is CASSRDPPPGYEQFF. The V gene is TRBV6-1, the J gene TRBJ2-1; D tentatively reads TRBD1 or TRBD2 (5 bases each). The CDR3 is 15 amino acids. The ends were cut back, 5 bases at V and 8 bases at J, with 19 bases in the middle. Germline assignment: CDR1 MNHNS and CDR2 SASEGT.

This sequence joins TRBV9 and TRBJ2-5, with 9 positions matching TRBD2. Germline V gene data show CDR1 as SGDLS and CDR2 as YYNGEE. J was trimmed by 1 base and V by 0 bases; bases with no gene match: 7. The CDR3 covers 17 residues. The CDR3 DNA follows: TGTGCCAGCAGCGTAGGAGATAGCGGGGGTCCCCAAGAGACCCAGTACTTC. It codes for CASSVGDSGGPQETQYF.

This clonotype was observed many times. The V gene is TRBV19, the J gene TRBJ1-1; weak D call: TRBD1 (5 bases). V gave up 6 bases and J gave up 5 bases, with 10 bases separating them. The CDR3 sequence is 12 residues long. The V gene's germline CDR1 is LNHDA and CDR2 SQIVND (reference sequence). The CDR3 loop is CASRGTSTEAFF. CDR3 nucleotide sequence: TGTGCCAGTAGGGGGACGTCGACTGAAGCTTTCTTT.

The chain links TRBV28 to TRBJ2-5; TRBD1 might be the D (7 bases). The CDR3 covers 17 residues. Trimming took off 2 bases at V and 2 bases at J, with 18 bases between the two ends. The V gene's germline CDR1 is MDHEN and CDR2 SYDVKM. CDR3 DNA: TGTGCCAGCAGTTTAGAGCGGCGGGGACAGAAACAAGAGACCCAGTACTTC. Encoded protein: CASSLERRGQKQETQYF.

The chain links TRBV29-1 to TRBJ2-7, with D possibly being TRBD2 (6 bases). The CDR3 is 13 amino acids. Germline assignment: CDR1 SQVTM and CDR2 ANQGSEA. Trimming took 5 bases from V and 7 from J, leaving 18 bases between them. CDR3 loop: CSVTTTGVGEQYF. Written as DNA, the CDR3 is TGCAGCGTTACGACAACGGGGGTGGGAGAGCAGTACTTC.

The chain uses TRBV4-1 and TRBJ2-1, with 7 bases aligning to TRBD1. The V gene end was trimmed by 1 base and the J gene end by 4 bases; junction bases not matched to a gene: 4. Germline values: CDR1 MGHRA, CDR2 YSYEKL. The CDR3 extends over 15 amino acids. DNA for the CDR3: TGCGCCAGCAGCCAAGCCGGGACAGTTTACAATGAGCAGTTCTTC. As protein: CASSQAGTVYNEQFF.

This clonotype was detected a few times. This chain uses TRBV7-8 with TRBJ2-1; 8 nucleotides match TRBD1. CDR3 length equals 14 residues. J was trimmed by 7 bases and V by 1 base; bases with no gene match: 3. Germline CDR1 is SGHVS and CDR2 is FQNEAQ. CDR3 nucleotides: TGTGCCAGCAGCTTAGACAGGGGGTCTAATGAGCAGTTCTTC. It specifies CASSLDRGSNEQFF. The full variable domain, rest sourced from reference TRBV7-8 and TRBJ2-1, is GAGVSQSPRYKVAKRGQDVALRCDPISGHVSLFWYQQALGQGPEFLTYFQNEAQLDKSGLPSDRFFAERPEGSVSTLKIQRTQQEDSAVYLCASSLDRGSNEQFFGPGTRLTVL.

This clonotype was counted a few times. The chain links TRBV9 to TRBJ2-1, with D hard to call. The germline gives CDR1 SGDLS, CDR2 YYNGEE. The CDR3 consists of 15 residues. The V end lost 4 bases, the J end lost 4 bases, and 15 bases lay between the germline ends. The CDR3 protein is CASSPRMGGYNEQFF. Here the CDR3 DNA reads TGTGCCAGCAGCCCGAGAATGGGCGGATACAATGAGCAGTTCTTC.